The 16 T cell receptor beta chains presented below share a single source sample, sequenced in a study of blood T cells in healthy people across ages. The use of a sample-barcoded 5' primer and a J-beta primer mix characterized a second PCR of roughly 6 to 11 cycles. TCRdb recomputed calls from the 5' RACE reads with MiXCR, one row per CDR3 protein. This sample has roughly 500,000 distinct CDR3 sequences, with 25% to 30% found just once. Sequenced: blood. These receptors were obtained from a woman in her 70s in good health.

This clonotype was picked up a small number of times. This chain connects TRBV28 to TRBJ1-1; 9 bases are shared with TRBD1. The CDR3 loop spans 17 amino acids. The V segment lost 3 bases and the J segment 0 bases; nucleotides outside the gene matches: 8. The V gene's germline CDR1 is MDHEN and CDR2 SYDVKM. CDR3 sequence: CASSLRDRAYMNTEAFF. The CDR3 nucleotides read TGTGCCAGCAGTTTGCGGGACAGGGCCTACATGAACACTGAAGCTTTCTTT.

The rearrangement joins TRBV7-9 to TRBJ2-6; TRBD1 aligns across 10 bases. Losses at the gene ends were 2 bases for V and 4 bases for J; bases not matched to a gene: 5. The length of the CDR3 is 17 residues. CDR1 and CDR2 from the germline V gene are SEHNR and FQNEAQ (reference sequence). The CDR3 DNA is TGTGCCAGCAGCTTAAGACAGGGGGCGAGGGGGGCCAACGTCCTGACTTTC. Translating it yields CASSLRQGARGANVLTF.

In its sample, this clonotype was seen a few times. The CDR3 region has the DNA TGTGCCAGCAGCCGCGACAGGGCCGAGCAGTACTTC. Translation gives CASSRDRAEQYF. The chain combines TRBV11-2 with TRBJ2-7; TRBD1 aligns across 7 bases. Trimming took 5 bases from V and 6 from J; bases not matched to a gene: 4. Germline CDR1 SGHAT, CDR2 FQNNGV. The CDR3 runs to 12 residues.

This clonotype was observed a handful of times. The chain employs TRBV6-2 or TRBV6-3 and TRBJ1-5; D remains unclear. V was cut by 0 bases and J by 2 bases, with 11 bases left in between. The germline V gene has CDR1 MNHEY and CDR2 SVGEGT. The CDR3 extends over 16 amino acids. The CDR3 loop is CASSYSNGIGNQPQHF. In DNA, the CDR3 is TGTGCCAGCAGTTACTCGAACGGTATCGGCAATCAGCCCCAGCATTTT.

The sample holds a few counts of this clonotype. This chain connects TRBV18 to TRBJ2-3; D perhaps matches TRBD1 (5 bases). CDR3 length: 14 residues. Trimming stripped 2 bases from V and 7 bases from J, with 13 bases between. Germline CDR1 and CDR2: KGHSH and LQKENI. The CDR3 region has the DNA TGTGCCAGCTCACCAGGGGCGGACCCTAATACGCAGTATTTT. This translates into CASSPGADPNTQYF.

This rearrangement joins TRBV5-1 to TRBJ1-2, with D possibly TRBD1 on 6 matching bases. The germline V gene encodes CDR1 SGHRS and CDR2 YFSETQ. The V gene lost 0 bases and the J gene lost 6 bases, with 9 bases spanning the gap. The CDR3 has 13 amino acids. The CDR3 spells CASSLGQANGYTF. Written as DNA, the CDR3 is TGCGCCAGCAGCTTGGGACAGGCCAATGGCTACACCTTC.

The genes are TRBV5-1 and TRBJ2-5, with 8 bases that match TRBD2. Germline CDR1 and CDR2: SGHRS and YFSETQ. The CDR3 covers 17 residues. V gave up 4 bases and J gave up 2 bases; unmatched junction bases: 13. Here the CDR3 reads CASSPLLGSGGQETQYF. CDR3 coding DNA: TGCGCCAGCAGCCCTCTTTTAGGCAGCGGGGGACAAGAGACCCAGTACTTC.

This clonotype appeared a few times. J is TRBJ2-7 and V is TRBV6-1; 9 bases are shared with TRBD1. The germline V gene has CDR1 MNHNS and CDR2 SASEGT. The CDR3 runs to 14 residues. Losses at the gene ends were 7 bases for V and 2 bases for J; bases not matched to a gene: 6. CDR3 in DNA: TGTGCCAGCATCCTACAGGGGGCTACCTACGAGCAGTACTTC. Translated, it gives CASILQGATYEQYF.

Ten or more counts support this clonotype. The CDR3 sequence: CASKRATYQETQYF. In nucleotides, the CDR3 is TGTGCCTCTAAAAGGGCCACTTACCAAGAGACCCAGTACTTC. The chain recombines TRBV7-2 with TRBJ2-5; D is ambiguous. CDR1 is SGHTA and CDR2 is FQGNSA in the germline V gene. CDR3 length: 14 residues. Trimming took 11 bases from V and 0 from J, leaving 16 bases between them. Drawing the rest from reference TRBV7-2 and TRBJ2-5, the complete variable domain is GAGVSQSPSNKVTEKGKDVELRCDPISGHTALYWYRQSLGQGLEFLIYFQGNSAPDKSGLPSDRFSAERTGGSVSTLTIQRTQQEDSAVYLCASKRATYQETQYFGPGTRLLVL.

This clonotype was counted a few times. The CDR3 sequence: CASSYTGSGETQYF. The CDR3 DNA reads as TGCGCCAGCAGCTATACAGGTAGTGGGGAGACCCAGTACTTC. The rearrangement joins TRBV5-1 to TRBJ2-5, with a tentative D call TRBD1 (5 bases). Germline V lookup: CDR1 SGHRS, CDR2 YFSETQ. Trimming removed 3 bases at V and 5 bases at J, with 14 bases between. The CDR3 has 14 amino acids.

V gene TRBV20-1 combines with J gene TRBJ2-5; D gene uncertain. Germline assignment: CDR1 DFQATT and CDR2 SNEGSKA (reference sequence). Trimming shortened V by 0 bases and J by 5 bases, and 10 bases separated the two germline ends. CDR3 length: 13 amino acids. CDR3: CSARDPGSETQYF. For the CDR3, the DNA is TGCAGTGCTAGAGATCCGGGTTCGGAGACCCAGTACTTC.

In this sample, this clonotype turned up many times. The CDR3 DNA follows: TGTGCCAGCAGTTACTCGAGATTGGAGCGCTATGGCTACACCTTC. It specifies CASSYSRLERYGYTF. V gene TRBV6-5 combines with J gene TRBJ1-2; no firm D call. The germline V gene has CDR1 MNHEY and CDR2 SVGAGI. The CDR3 totals 15 residues. Trimming cost V 0 bases and J 4 bases, with 12 bases left between them.

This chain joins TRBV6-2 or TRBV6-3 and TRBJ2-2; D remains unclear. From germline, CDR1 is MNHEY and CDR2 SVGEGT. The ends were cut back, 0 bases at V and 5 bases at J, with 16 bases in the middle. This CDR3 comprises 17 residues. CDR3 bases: TGTGCCAGCAGTTACTCGAACATGGCCGCAAGGACCGGGGAGCTGTTTTTT. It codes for CASSYSNMAARTGELFF.

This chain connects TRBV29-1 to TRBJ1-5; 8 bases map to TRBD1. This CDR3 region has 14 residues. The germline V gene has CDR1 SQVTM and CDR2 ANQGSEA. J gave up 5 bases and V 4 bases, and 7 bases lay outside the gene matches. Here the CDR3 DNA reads TGCAGCGTTGGACAGGGGAGATTTGATCAGCCCCAGCATTTT. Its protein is CSVGQGRFDQPQHF.

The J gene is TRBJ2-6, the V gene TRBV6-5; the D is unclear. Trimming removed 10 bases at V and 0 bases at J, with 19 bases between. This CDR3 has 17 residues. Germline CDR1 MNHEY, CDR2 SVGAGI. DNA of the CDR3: TGTGCCACATCAACAAAGCCAGGCAGCTCTGGGGCCAACGTCCTGACTTTC. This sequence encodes CATSTKPGSSGANVLTF.

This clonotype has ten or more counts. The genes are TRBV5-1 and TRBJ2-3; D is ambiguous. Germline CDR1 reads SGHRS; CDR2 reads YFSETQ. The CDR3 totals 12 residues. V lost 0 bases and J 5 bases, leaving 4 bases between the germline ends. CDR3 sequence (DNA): TGCGCCAGCAGCTTGGCCGGAGATACGCAGTATTTT. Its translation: CASSLAGDTQYF.